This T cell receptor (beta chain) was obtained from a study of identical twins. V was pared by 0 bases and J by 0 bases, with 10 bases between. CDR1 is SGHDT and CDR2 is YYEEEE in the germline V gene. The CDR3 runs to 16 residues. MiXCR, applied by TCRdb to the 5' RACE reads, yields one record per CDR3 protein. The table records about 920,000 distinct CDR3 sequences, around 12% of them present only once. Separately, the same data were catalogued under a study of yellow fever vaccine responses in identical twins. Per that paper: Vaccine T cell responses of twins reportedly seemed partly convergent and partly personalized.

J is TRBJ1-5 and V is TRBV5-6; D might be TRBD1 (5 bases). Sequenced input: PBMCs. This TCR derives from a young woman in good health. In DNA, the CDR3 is TGTGCCAGCAGCTTGGCCGGGGACGCTAGCAATCAGCCCCAGCATTTT. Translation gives CASSLAGDASNQPQHF.